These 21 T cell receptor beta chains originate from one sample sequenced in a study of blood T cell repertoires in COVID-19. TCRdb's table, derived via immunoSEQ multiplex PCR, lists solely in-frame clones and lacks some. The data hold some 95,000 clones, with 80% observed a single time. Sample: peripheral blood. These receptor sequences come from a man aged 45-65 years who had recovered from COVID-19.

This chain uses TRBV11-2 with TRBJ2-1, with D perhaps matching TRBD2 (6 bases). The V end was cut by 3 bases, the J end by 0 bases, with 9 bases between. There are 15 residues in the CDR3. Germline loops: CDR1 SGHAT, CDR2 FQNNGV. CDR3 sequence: CASSFRGNSYNEQFF. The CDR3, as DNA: TGTGCCAGCAGCTTCCGGGGGAACTCCTACAATGAGCAGTTCTTC.

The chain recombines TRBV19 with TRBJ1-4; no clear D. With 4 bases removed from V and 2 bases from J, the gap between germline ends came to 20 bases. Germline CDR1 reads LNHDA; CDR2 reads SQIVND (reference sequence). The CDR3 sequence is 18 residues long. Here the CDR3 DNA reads TGTGCCAGTAGTACCACCGGACCGGCTAGCGTTACTAATGAAAAACTGTTTTTT. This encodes CASSTTGPASVTNEKLFF.

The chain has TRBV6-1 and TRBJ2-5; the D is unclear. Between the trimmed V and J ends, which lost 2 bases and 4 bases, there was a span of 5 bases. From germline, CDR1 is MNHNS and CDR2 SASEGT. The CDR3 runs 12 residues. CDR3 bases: TGTGCCAGCAGTGAATTCAGAGAGACCCAGTACTTC. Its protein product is CASSEFRETQYF.

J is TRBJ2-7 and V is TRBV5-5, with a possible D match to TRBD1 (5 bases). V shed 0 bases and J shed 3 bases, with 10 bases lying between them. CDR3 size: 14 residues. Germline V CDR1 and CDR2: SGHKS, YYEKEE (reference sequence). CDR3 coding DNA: TGTGCCAGCAGCTTGGCCGCAGGGCTCTACGAGCAGTACTTC. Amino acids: CASSLAAGLYEQYF. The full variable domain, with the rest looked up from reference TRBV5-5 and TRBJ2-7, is DAGVTQSPTHLIKTRGQQVTLRCSPISGHKSVSWYQQVLGQGPQFIFQYYEKEERGRGNFPDRFSARQFPNYSSELNVNALLLGDSALYLCASSLAAGLYEQYFGPGTRLTVT.

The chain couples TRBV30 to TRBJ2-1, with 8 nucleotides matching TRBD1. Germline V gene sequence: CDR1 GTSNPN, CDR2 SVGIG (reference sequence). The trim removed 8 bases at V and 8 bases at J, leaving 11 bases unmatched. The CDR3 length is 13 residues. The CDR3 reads CALGQGRIDEQFF. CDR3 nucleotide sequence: TGTGCCCTTGGACAGGGACGGATCGATGAGCAGTTCTTC.

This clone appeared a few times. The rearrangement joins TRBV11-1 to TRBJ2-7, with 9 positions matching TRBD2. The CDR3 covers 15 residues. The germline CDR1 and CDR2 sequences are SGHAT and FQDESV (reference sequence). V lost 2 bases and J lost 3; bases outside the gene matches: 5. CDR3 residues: CASSLIAGGDYEQYF. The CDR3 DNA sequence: TGTGCCAGCAGCTTAATTGCGGGGGGGGACTACGAGCAGTACTTC.

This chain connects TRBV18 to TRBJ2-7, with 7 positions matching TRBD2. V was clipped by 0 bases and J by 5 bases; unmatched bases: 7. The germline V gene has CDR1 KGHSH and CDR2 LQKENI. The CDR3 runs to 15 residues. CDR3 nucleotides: TGTGCCAGCTCACCACCGGGGGACGGGAGGAACGAGCAGTACTTC. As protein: CASSPPGDGRNEQYF.

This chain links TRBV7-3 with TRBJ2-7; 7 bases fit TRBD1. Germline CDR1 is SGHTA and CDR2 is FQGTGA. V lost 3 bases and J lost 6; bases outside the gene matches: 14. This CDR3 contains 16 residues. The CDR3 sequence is CASSFLPGQPSGEQYF. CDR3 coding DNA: TGTGCCAGCAGCTTCCTTCCGGGACAGCCTTCGGGCGAGCAGTACTTC.

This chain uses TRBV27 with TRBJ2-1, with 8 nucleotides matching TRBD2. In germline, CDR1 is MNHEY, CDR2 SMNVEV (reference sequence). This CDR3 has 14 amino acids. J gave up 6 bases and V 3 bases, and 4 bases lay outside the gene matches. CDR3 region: CASSFVSGVNEQFF. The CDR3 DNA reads TGTGCCAGCAGTTTTGTTAGCGGGGTCAATGAGCAGTTCTTC.

This CDR3 reads CASRHNNYEQYF. In DNA form, the CDR3 reads TGTGCCAGCAGACACAACAACTACGAGCAGTACTTC. The chain recombines TRBV28 with TRBJ2-7; D gene unclear. V shed 6 bases and J shed 3 bases, with 9 bases lying between them. The germline gives CDR1 MDHEN, CDR2 SYDVKM. This CDR3 has 12 amino acids.

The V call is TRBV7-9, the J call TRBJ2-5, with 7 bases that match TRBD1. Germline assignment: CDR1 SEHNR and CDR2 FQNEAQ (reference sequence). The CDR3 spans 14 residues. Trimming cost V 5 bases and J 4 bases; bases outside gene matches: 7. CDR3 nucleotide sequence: TGTGCCAGCAGCCCTGGGACAGCTGCAGAGACCCAGTACTTC. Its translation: CASSPGTAAETQYF.

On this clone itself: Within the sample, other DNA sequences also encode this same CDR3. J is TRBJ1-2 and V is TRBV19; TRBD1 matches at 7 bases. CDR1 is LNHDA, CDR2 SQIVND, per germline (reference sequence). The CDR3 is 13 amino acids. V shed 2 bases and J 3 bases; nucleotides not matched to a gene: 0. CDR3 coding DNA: TGTGCCAGTAGTATAACAGGGGACTATGGCTACACCTTC. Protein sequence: CASSITGDYGYTF.

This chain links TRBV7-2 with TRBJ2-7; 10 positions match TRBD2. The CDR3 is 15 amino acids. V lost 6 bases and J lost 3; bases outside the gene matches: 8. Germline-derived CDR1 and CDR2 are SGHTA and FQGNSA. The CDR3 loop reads CASSPLAGVDYEQYF. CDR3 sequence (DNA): TGTGCCAGCAGTCCTCTAGCGGGAGTAGACTACGAGCAGTACTTC.

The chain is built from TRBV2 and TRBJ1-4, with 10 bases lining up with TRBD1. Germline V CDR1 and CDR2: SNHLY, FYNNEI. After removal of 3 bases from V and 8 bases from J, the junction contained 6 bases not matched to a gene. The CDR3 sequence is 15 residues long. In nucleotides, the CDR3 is TGTGCCAGCAGTGATCAGACAGGGGGCAAGGAAAAACTGTTTTTT. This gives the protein CASSDQTGGKEKLFF.

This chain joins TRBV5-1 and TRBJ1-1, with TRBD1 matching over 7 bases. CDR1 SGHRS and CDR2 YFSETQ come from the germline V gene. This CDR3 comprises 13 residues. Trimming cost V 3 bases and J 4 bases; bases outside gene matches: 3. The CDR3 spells CASSSSGGTEAFF. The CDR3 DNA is TGCGCCAGCAGCTCCTCAGGGGGCACTGAAGCTTTCTTT. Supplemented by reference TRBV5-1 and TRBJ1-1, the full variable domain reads KAGVTQTPRYLIKTRGQQVTLSCSPISGHRSVSWYQQTPGQGLQFLFEYFSETQRNKGNFPGRFSGRQFSNSRSEMNVSTLELGDSALYLCASSSSGGTEAFFGQGTRLTVV.

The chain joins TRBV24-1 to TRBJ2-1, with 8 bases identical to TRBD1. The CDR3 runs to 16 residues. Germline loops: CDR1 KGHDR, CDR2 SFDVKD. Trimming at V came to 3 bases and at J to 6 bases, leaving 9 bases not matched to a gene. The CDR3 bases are TGTGCCACCAGTGATGCGCAGGGGGCCCTGCGCAATGAGCAGTTCTTC. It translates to CATSDAQGALRNEQFF.

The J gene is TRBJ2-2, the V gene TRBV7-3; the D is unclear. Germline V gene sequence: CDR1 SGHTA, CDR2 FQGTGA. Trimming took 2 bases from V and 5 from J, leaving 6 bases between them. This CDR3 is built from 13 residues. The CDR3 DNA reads TGTGCCAGCAGCTTAGGAGAAACCGGGGAGCTGTTTTTT. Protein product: CASSLGETGELFF.

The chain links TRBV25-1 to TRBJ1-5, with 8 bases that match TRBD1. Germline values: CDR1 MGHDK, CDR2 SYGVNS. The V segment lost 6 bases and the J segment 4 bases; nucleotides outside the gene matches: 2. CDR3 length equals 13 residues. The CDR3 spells CASRDRDNQPQHF. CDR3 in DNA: TGTGCCAGCAGGGACAGGGATAATCAGCCCCAGCATTTT.

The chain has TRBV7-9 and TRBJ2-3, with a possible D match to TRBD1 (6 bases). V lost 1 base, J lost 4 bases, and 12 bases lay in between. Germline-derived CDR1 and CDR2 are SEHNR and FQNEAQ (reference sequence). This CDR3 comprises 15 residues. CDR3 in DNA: TGTGCCAGCAGCTTAGGCGGAGCAGGGGCAGATACGCAGTATTTT. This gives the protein CASSLGGAGADTQYF.

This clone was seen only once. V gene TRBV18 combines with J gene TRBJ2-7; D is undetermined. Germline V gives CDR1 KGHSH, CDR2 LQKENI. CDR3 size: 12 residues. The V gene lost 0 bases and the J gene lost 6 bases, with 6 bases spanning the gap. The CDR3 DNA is TGTGCCAGCTCACCACCGTCCCGCGAGCAGTACTTC. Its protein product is CASSPPSREQYF.

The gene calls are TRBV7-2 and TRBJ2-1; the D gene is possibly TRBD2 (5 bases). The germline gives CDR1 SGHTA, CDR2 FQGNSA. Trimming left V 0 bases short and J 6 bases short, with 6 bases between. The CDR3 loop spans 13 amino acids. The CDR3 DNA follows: TGTGCCAGCAGCTTAGCCGGGATCAATGAGCAGTTCTTC. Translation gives CASSLAGINEQFF.